This entry features one TCR beta chain sequence. Its antigen is unknown. V gave up 2 bases and J gave up 10 bases, with 17 bases separating them. Germline assignment: CDR1 SGHVS and CDR2 FQNEAQ. CDR3 length: 14 residues. This sample was taken from a study of Tregs in tolerant kidney transplant recipients. General observations from the study: The most relevant donor-specific Treg TCRbeta repertoire apparently came from expansion with activated donor B cells. No direct test of biological reproducibility was done here. Few patients were studied, so findings need validation in larger groups.

Measured with immunoSEQ multiplex PCR; TCRdb has only the in-frame clones, and not every one. Among about 56,000 clones listed, 83% were seen once. Unstimulated Tregs (CD4+CD25+CD127-) and CD4+CD25- non-Tregs were sorted from PBMCs. J is TRBJ1-1 and V is TRBV7-8; TRBD1 is a possible D gene (6 bases). Sequenced input: CD4+ T cells from blood. The TCR originated in a human donor in good health. The DNA of the CDR3 is TGTGCCAGCAGCTTAATTCAAGTCTCACAGGGAGCTTTCTTT. Translated: CASSLIQVSQGAFF.